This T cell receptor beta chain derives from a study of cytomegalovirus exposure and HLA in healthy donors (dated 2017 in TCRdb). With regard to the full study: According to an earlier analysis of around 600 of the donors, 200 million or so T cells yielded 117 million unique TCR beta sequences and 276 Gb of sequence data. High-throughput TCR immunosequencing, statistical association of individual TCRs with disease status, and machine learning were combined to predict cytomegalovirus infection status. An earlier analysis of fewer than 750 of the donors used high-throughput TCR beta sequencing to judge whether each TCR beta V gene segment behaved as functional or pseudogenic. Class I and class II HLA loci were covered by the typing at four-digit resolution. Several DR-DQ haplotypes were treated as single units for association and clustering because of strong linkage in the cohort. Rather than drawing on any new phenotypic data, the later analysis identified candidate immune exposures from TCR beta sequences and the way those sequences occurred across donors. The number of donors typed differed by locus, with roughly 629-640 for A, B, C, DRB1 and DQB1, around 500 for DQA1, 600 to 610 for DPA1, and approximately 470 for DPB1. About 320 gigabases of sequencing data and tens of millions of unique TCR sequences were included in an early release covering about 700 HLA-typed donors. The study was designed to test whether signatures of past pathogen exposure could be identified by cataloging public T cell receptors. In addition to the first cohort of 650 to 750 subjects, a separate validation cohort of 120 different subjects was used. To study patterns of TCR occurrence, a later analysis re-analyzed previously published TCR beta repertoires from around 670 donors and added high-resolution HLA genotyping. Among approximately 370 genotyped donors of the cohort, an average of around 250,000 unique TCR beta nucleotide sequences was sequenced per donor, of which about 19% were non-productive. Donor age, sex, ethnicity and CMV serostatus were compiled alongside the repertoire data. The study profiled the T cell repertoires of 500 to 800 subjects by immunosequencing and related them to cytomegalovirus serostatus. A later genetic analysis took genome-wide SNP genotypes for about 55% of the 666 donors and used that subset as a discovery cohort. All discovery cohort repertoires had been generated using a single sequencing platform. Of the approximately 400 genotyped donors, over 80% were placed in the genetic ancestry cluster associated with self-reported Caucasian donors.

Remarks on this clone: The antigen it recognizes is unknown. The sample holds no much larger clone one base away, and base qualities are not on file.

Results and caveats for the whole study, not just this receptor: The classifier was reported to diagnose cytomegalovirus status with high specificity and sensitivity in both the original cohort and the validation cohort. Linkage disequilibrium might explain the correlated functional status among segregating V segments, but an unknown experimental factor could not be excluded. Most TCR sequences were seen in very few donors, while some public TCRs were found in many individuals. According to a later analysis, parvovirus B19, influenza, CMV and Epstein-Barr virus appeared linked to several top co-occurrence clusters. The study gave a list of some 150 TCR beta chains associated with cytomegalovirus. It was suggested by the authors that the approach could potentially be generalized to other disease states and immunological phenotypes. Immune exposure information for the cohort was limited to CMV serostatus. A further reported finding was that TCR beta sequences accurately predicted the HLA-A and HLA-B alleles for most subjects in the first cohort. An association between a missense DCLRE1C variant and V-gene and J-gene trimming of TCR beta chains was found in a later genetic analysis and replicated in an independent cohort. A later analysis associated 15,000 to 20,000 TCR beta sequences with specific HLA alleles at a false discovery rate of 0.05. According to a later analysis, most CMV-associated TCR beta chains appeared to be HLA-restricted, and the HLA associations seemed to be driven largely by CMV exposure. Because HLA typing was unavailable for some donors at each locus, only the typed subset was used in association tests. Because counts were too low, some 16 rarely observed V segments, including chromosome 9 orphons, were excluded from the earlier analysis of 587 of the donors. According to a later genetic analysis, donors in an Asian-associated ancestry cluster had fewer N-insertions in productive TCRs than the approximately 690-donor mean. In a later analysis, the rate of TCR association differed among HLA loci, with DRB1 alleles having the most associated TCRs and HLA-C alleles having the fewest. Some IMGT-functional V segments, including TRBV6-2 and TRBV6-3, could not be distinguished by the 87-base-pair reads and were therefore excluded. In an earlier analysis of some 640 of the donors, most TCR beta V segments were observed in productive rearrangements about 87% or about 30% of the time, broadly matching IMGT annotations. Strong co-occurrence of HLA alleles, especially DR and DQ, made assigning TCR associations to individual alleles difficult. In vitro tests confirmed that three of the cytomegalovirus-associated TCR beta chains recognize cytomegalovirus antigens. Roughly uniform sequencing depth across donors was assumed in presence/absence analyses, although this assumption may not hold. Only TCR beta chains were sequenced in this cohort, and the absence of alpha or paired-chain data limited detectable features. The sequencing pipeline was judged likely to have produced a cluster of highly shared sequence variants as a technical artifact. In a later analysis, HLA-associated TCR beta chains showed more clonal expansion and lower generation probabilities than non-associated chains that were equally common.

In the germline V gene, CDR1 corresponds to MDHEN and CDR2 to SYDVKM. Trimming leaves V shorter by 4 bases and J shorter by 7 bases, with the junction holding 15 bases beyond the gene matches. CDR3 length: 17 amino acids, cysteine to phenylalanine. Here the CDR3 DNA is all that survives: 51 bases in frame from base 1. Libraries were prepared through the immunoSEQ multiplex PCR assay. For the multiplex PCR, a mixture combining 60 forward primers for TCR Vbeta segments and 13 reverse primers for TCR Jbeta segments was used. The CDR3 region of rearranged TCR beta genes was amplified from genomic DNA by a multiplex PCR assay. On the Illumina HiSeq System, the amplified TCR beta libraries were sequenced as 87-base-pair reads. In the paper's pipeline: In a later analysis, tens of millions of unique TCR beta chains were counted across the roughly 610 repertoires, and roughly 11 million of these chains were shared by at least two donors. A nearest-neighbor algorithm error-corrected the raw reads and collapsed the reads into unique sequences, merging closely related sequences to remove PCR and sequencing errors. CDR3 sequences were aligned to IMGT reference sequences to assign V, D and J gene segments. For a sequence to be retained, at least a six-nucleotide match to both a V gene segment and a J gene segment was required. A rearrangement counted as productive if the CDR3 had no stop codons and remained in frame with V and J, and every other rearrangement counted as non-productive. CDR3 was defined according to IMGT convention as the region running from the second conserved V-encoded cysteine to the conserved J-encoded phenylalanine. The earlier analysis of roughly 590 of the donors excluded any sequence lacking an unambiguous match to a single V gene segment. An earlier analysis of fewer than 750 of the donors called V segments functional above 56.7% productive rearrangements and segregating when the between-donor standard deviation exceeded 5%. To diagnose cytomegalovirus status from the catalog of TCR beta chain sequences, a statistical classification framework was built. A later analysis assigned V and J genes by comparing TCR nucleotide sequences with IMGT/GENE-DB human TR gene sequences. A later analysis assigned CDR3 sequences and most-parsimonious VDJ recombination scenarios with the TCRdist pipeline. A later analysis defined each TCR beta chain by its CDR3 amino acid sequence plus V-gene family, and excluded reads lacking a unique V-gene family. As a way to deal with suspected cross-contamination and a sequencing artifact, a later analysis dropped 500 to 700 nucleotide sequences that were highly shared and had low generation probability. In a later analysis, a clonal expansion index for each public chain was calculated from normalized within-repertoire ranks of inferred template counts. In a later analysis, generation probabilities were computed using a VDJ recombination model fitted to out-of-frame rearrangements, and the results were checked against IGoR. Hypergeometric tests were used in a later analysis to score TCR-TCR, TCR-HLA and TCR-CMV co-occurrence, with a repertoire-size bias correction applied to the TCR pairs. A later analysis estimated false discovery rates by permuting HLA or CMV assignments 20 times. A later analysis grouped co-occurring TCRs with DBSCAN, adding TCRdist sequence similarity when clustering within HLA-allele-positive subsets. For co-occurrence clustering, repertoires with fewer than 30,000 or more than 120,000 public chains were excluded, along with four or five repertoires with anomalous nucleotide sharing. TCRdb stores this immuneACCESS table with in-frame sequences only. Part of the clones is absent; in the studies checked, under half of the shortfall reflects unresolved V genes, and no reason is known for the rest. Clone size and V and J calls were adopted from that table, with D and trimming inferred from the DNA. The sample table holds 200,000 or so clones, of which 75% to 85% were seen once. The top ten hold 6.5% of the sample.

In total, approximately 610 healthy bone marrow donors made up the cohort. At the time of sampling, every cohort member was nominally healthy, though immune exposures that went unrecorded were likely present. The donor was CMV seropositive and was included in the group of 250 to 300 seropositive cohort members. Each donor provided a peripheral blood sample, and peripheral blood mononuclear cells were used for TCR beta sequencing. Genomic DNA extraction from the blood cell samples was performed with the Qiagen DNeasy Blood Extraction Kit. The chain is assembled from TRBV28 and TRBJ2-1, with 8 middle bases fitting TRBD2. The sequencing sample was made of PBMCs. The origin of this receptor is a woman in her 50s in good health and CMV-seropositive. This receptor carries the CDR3 CASSSSGGARYRNEQFF. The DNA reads TGTGCCAGCAGTTCCTCCGGGGGGGCCAGGTATAGGAATGAGCAGTTCTTC.